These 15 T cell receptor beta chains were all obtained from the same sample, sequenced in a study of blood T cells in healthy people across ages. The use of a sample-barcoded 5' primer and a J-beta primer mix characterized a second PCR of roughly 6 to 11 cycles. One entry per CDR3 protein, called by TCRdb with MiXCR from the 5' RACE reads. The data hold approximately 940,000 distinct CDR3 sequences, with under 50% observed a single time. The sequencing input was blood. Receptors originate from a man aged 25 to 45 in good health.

CDR3 protein: CASSYSTLLSYEQYF. CDR3 nucleotides: TGTGCCAGCAGTTACTCAACCCTGCTCTCCTACGAGCAGTACTTC. The rearrangement joins TRBV6-5 to TRBJ2-7; no firm D call. This CDR3 contains 15 residues. V gave up 0 bases and J gave up 0 bases, with 9 bases separating them. Germline lookup yields CDR1 MNHEY and CDR2 SVGAGI.

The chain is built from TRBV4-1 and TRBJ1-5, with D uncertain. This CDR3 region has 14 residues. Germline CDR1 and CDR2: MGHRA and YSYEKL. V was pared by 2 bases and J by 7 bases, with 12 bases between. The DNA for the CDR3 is TGCGCCAGCAGCCAATTAGGGTTGCGACAGCCCCAGCATTTT. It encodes CASSQLGLRQPQHF.

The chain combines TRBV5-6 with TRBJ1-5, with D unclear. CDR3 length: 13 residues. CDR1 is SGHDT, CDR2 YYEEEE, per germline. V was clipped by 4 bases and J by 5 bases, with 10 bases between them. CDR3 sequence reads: CASSPGWYQPQHF. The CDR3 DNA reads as TGTGCCAGCAGCCCTGGGTGGTATCAGCCCCAGCATTTT.

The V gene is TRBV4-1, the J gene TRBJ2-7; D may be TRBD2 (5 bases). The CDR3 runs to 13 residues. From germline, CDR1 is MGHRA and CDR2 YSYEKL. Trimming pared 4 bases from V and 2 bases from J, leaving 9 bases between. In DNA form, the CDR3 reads TGCGCCAGCAGCCCAGCGGATACCTACGAGCAGTACTTC. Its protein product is CASSPADTYEQYF.

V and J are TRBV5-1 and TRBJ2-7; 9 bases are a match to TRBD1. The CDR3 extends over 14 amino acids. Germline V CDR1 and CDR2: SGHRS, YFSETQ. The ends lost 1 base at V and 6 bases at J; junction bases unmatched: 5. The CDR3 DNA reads TGCGCCAGCAGCTTGTTGGGACAGGGCGGCGAGCAGTACTTC. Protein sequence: CASSLLGQGGEQYF.

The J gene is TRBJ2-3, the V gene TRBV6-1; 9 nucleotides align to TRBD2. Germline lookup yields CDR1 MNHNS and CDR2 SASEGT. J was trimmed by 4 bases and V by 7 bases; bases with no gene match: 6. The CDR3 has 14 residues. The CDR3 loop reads CASNLAGLADTQYF. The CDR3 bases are TGTGCCAGCAATCTAGCGGGGTTGGCAGATACGCAGTATTTT.

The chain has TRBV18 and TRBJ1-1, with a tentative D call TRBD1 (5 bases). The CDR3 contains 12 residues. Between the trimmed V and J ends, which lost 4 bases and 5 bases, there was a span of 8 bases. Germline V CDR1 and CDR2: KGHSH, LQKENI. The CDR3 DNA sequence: TGTGCCAGCTCACGGGAGGGGACTGAAGCTTTCTTT. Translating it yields CASSREGTEAFF.

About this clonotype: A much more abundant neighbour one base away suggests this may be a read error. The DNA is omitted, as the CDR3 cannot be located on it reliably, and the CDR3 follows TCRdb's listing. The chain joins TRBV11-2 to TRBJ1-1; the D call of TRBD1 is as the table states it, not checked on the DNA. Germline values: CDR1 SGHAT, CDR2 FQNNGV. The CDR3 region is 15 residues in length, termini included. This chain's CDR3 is CAGSSSDRADTEAFF.

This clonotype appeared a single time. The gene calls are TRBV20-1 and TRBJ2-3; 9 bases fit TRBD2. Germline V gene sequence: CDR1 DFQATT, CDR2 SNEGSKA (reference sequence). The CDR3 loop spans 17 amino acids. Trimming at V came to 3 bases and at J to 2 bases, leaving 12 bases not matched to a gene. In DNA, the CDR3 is TGCAGTGCTAGCAGTCCAGCGGGGGGTCGGGTCACAGATACGCAGTATTTT. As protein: CSASSPAGGRVTDTQYF.

The CDR3 nucleotides are TGCAGTGCTAGAGCCCCTGACCCCTACGAGCAGTACTTC. Its translation is CSARAPDPYEQYF. The V and J genes are TRBV20-1 and TRBJ2-5; D is unclear. The tail of the sequence fits TRBJ2-7 better, so the J call may be wrong. CDR3 length: 13 amino acids. The germline V gene has CDR1 DFQATT and CDR2 SNEGSKA (reference sequence).

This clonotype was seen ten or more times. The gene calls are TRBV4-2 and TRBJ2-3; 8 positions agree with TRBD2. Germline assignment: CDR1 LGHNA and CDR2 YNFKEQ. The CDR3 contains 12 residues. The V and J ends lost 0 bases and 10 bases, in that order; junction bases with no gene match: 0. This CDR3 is CASSQDSGAQYF. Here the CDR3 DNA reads TGTGCCAGCAGCCAAGATAGCGGGGCGCAGTATTTT.

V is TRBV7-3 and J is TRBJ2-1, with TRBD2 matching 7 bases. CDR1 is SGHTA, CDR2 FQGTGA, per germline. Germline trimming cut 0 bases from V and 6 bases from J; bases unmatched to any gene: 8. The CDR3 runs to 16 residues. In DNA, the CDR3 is TGTGCCAGCAGCTTAACGTTCGCTAGCGGTCTCAATGAGCAGTTCTTC. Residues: CASSLTFASGLNEQFF.

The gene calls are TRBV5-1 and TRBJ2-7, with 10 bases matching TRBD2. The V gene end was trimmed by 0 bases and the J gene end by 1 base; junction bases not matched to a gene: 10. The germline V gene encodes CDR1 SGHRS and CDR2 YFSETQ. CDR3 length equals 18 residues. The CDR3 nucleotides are TGCGCCAGCAGCTTGGCCCCGCTAGCGGGGGACCATTCCTACGAGCAGTACTTC. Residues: CASSLAPLAGDHSYEQYF. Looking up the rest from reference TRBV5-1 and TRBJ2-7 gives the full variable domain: KAGVTQTPRYLIKTRGQQVTLSCSPISGHRSVSWYQQTPGQGLQFLFEYFSETQRNKGNFPGRFSGRQFSNSRSEMNVSTLELGDSALYLCASSLAPLAGDHSYEQYFGPGTRLTVT.

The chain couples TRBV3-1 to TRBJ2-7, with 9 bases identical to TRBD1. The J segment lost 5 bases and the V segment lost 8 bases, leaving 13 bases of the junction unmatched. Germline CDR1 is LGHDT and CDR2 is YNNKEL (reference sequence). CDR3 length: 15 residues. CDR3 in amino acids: CASGIPGQGSHEQYF. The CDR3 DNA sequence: TGTGCCAGCGGGATCCCGGGACAGGGAAGCCACGAGCAGTACTTC.

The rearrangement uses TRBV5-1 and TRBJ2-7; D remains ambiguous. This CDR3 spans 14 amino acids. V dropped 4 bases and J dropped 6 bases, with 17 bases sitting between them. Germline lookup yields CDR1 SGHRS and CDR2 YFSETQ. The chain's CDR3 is CASSNQNTPFEQYF. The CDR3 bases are TGCGCCAGCAGCAATCAAAATACACCCTTCGAGCAGTACTTC.